Below are 22 T cell receptor beta chains sequenced from a single sample in a study of cytomegalovirus exposure and HLA in healthy donors. The PCR contained 60 Vbeta and 13 Jbeta primers. Assay: immunoSEQ multiplex PCR; the TCRdb copy retains only in-frame clones and omits some. This table has 140,000 to 150,000 clones, roughly 70% appearing once. What was sequenced was PBMCs. Receptors were obtained from an older woman in good health and CMV-seropositive.

The rearrangement joins TRBV15 to TRBJ1-1; 11 positions match TRBD1. This CDR3 is built from 14 residues. Germline V lookup: CDR1 LNHNV, CDR2 YYDKDF (reference sequence). V was clipped by 1 base and J by 6 bases; unmatched bases: 1. The CDR3 here is CATSRGGQGAEAFF. Written as DNA, the CDR3 is TGTGCCACCAGCAGAGGGGGACAGGGGGCTGAAGCTTTCTTT.

The rearrangement links TRBV11-2 to TRBJ2-7; perhaps TRBD2 as D (5 bases). V was cut by 6 bases and J by 3 bases, with 9 bases left in between. Germline V CDR1 and CDR2: SGHAT, FQNNGV. This CDR3 has 12 amino acids. The CDR3 sequence: CASRTGNYEQYF. CDR3 nucleotides: TGTGCCAGCAGAACCGGGAACTACGAGCAGTACTTC.

This clone was observed a few times. The chain carries TRBV7-9 and TRBJ2-3, with 8 bases that match TRBD2. This CDR3 spans 15 amino acids. Germline-derived CDR1 and CDR2 are SEHNR and FQNEAQ (reference sequence). V lost 2 bases to trimming and J lost 4 bases; unmatched junction nucleotides: 5. The CDR3 sequence: CASSLPGGSADTQYF. CDR3 nucleotides: TGTGCCAGCAGCTTACCGGGAGGGTCCGCAGATACGCAGTATTTT.

This chain connects TRBV9 to TRBJ1-1; D possibly corresponds to TRBD1 (5 bases). The CDR3 sequence is 15 residues long. Trimming took 0 bases from V and 4 from J, leaving 13 bases between them. Per germline, CDR1 SGDLS and CDR2 YYNGEE. CDR3 sequence reads: CASSVAGARGTEAFF. CDR3 DNA: TGTGCCAGCAGCGTAGCTGGGGCGCGGGGCACTGAAGCTTTCTTT.

The genes are TRBV29-1 and TRBJ1-2; the match to TRBD1 covers 12 bases. Germline CDR1 SQVTM, CDR2 ANQGSEA. V gave up 6 bases and J gave up 7 bases; unmatched junction bases: 12. The CDR3 is made up of 15 amino acids. Written as DNA, the CDR3 is TGCAGCGTGAGGGGACCGGGACAGGGGGCCGCTGGCTACACCTTC. It codes for CSVRGPGQGAAGYTF.

The table lists this clone with a few counts. The chain joins TRBV6-5 to TRBJ2-1; TRBD2 agrees at 10 bases. CDR1 and CDR2 (germline): MNHEY, SVGAGI. The CDR3 length is 15 residues. The ends lost 6 bases at V and 4 bases at J; junction bases unmatched: 6. As DNA, the CDR3 is TGTGCCAGCAGCCGTTCTAGCGGGAGTTACAATGAGCAGTTCTTC. As protein: CASSRSSGSYNEQFF.

V usage is TRBV14 and J usage is TRBJ1-1; D might be TRBD1 (5 bases). The ends were cut back, 0 bases at V and 0 bases at J, with 5 bases in the middle. Germline lookup yields CDR1 SGHDN and CDR2 FVKESK. This CDR3 has 14 amino acids. This CDR3 is CASSQDRVNTEAFF. DNA of the CDR3: TGTGCCAGCAGCCAAGACAGGGTGAACACTGAAGCTTTCTTT.

The chain has TRBV5-1 and TRBJ1-4; 11 positions match TRBD1. The CDR3 spans 16 residues. In germline, CDR1 is SGHRS, CDR2 YFSETQ. With V trimmed by 4 bases and J by 8 bases, 10 bases remained unmatched. CDR3 loop: CASSPGQGAEWEKLFF. DNA of the CDR3: TGCGCCAGCAGCCCCGGACAGGGGGCCGAGTGGGAAAAACTGTTTTTT.

This chain uses TRBV19 with TRBJ2-7, with 9 bases fitting TRBD2. The CDR3 is made up of 14 amino acids. Germline loops: CDR1 LNHDA, CDR2 SQIVND (reference sequence). With V trimmed by 2 bases and J by 2 bases, 1 base remained unmatched. This chain's CDR3 is CASSILAGPYEQYF. The CDR3, as DNA: TGTGCCAGTAGTATACTAGCGGGGCCCTACGAGCAGTACTTC.

This CDR3 is CASSRTSGRYEQYF. The CDR3 DNA follows: TGTGCCAGCAGTCGAACTAGCGGGAGGTACGAGCAGTACTTC. The genes are TRBV7-9 and TRBJ2-7, with TRBD2 matching 12 bases. The CDR3 length is 14 residues. Germline CDR1 reads SEHNR; CDR2 reads FQNEAQ (reference sequence). Trimming removed 6 bases from V and 4 bases from J; junction bases left unmatched: 4.

This clone was counted once. The chain links TRBV27 to TRBJ1-1; no reliable D call. The germline V gene has CDR1 MNHEY and CDR2 SMNVEV (reference sequence). V lost 0 bases and J 4 bases, leaving 6 bases between the germline ends. The length of the CDR3 is 13 residues. The DNA of the CDR3 is TGTGCCAGCAGTTTATCAGGGAGCACTGAAGCTTTCTTT. It encodes CASSLSGSTEAFF.

This clone was observed a handful of times. The chain employs TRBV14 and TRBJ2-3; TRBD2 matches 11 bases. Trimming took 5 bases from V and 3 from J; bases not matched to a gene: 4. The CDR3 covers 15 residues. CDR1 SGHDN and CDR2 FVKESK come from the germline V gene. The chain's CDR3 is CASSTSGRSTDTQYF. In DNA form, the CDR3 reads TGTGCCAGCAGCACTAGCGGGAGATCAACAGATACGCAGTATTTT. Full variable domain (rest looked up from reference TRBV14 and TRBJ2-3): EAGVTQFPSHSVIEKGQTVTLRCDPISGHDNLYWYRRVMGKEIKFLLHFVKESKQDESGMPNNRFLAERTGGTYSTLKVQPAELEDSGVYFCASSTSGRSTDTQYFGPGTRLTVL.

The chain couples TRBV4-1 to TRBJ2-7, with D unresolved. V lost 2 bases and J lost 0, with 14 bases in between. This CDR3 spans 16 amino acids. The germline V gene encodes CDR1 MGHRA and CDR2 YSYEKL. This chain's CDR3 is CASSQLDLITSYEQYF. Written as DNA, the CDR3 is TGCGCCAGCAGCCAACTAGATCTAATCACCTCCTACGAGCAGTACTTC.

The chain uses TRBV6-1 and TRBJ2-2; the D is unclear. The CDR3 consists of 13 residues. Trimming left V 3 bases short and J 7 bases short, with 9 bases between. Germline V lookup: CDR1 MNHNS, CDR2 SASEGT. The CDR3 region has the DNA TGTGCCAGCAGTGAGGCTCAAGACGGGGAGCTGTTTTTT. The encoded protein is CASSEAQDGELFF.

This clone has just a few counts. This sequence joins TRBV5-1 and TRBJ1-2, with 8 positions matching TRBD1. Trimming took 5 bases from V and 0 from J; bases not matched to a gene: 12. The CDR3 extends over 17 amino acids. Germline V gives CDR1 SGHRS, CDR2 YFSETQ. In DNA form, the CDR3 reads TGCGCCAGCAGAAAAAACTCTGCGACAGGGGCTAACTATGGCTACACCTTC. Translated: CASRKNSATGANYGYTF.

The chain employs TRBV28 and TRBJ1-2; a possible D gene is TRBD1 (5 bases). The length of the CDR3 is 16 residues. From germline, CDR1 is MDHEN and CDR2 SYDVKM. Trimming stripped 2 bases from V and 8 bases from J, with 21 bases between. CDR3 nucleotide sequence: TGTGCCAGCAGTTTAATTGGAGACCCGGCAGGGCGAGGCTACACCTTC. Translated, it gives CASSLIGDPAGRGYTF.

The V and J genes are TRBV6-1 and TRBJ2-7; TRBD1 might be the D (5 bases). Germline values: CDR1 MNHNS, CDR2 SASEGT. This CDR3 region has 15 residues. Trimming removed 2 bases from V and 2 bases from J, with 13 bases in between. CDR3 region: CASSEQGFSTYEQYF. CDR3 nucleotides: TGTGCCAGCAGTGAACAGGGATTTTCCACCTACGAGCAGTACTTC.

V is TRBV6-6 and J is TRBJ1-2; D might be TRBD1 (6 bases). The length of the CDR3 is 16 residues. V was clipped by 2 bases and J by 7 bases, with 20 bases between them. The germline gives CDR1 MNHNY, CDR2 SVGAGI (reference sequence). For the CDR3, the DNA is TGTGCCAGCAGTTACGCCCTTGCTCGGACAGAGGGTGGCTACACCTTC. The encoded protein is CASSYALARTEGGYTF.

CDR3 sequence: CSVVRGGENIQYF. The CDR3 coding sequence is TGCAGCGTTGTGAGGGGAGGCGAAAACATTCAGTACTTC. The chain combines TRBV29-1 with TRBJ2-4, with a possible D match to TRBD2 (6 bases). V dropped 4 bases and J dropped 5 bases, with 12 bases sitting between them. Germline-derived CDR1 and CDR2 are SQVTM and ANQGSEA. This CDR3 is built from 13 residues.

This clone was detected a few times. The rearrangement uses TRBV9 and TRBJ1-5; 10 bases line up with TRBD1. This CDR3 contains 18 residues. The ends lost 7 bases at V and 4 bases at J; junction bases unmatched: 17. Germline V lookup: CDR1 SGDLS, CDR2 YYNGEE. CDR3 residues: CASPWGGQGSRKNQPQHF. CDR3 coding DNA: TGTGCCAGCCCCTGGGGGGGACAGGGGTCTCGTAAGAATCAGCCCCAGCATTTT.

This chain joins TRBV30 and TRBJ2-2; no definite D call. The germline CDR1 and CDR2 sequences are GTSNPN and SVGIG (reference sequence). Trimming removed 2 bases from V and 11 bases from J, with 15 bases in between. This CDR3 is built from 13 residues. The CDR3 spells CAWSQPGFGELFF. In nucleotides, the CDR3 is TGTGCCTGGAGTCAACCGGGTTTTGGTGAGCTGTTTTTT.

This chain links TRBV28 with TRBJ1-1, with D unclear. The germline CDR1 and CDR2 sequences are MDHEN and SYDVKM. The V gene lost 3 bases and the J gene lost 4 bases, with 6 bases spanning the gap. The CDR3 consists of 12 residues. CDR3 loop: CASSFIVTEAFF. For the CDR3, the DNA is TGTGCCAGCAGTTTTATAGTCACTGAAGCTTTCTTT. Complete variable domain (other parts from reference TRBV28 and TRBJ1-1): DVKVTQSSRYLVKRTGEKVFLECVQDMDHENMFWYRQDPGLGLRLIYFSYDVKMKEKGDIPEGYSVSREKKERFSLILESASTNQTSMYLCASSFIVTEAFFGQGTRLTVV.